The 25 T cell receptor beta chains reported below all come from one sample, sequenced in a study of regulatory T cells in long-lasting Graves disease. As to time point: newly diagnosed GD, antithyroid drugs for less than 3 months. After RNA was extracted from PBMCs, the TCR library was made from it. Construction of TCR beta libraries relied on iRepertoire HTBI primers and on Arm-PCR targeting CDR3 regions. TCRdb recomputed calls from the multiplex PCR reads with MiXCR, one row per CDR3 protein. The sample has 300,000 to 400,000 distinct CDR3 sequences, 16% seen once. These sequences were also reported in another study, on T cells in Graves' hyperthyroidism and ophthalmopathy.

The sample here was peripheral blood mononuclear cells (PBMCs), taken at new diagnosis, from a patient treated with antithyroid drugs. These receptors were obtained from a man aged 35 to 55 with Graves disease.

This clonotype appeared many times. This chain connects TRBV27 to TRBJ2-7, with 10 bases that match TRBD1. There are 15 residues in the CDR3. The germline V gene encodes CDR1 MNHEY and CDR2 SMNVEV (reference sequence). V gave up 5 bases and J gave up 3 bases; unmatched junction bases: 7. The CDR3 here is CASSTRDRGGYEQYF. The CDR3 nucleotides are TGTGCCAGCAGTACCCGGGACAGGGGTGGCTACGAGCAGTACTTC.

This clonotype was detected many times. The chain combines TRBV2 with TRBJ2-7; the match to TRBD1 covers 10 bases. Per the germline V gene, CDR1 is SNHLY and CDR2 is FYNNEI. This CDR3 has 14 amino acids. Trimming at V came to 6 bases and at J to 4 bases, leaving 6 bases not matched to a gene. The CDR3 DNA follows: TGTGCCAGCAGCCGGGACAGGGGAAAGTACGAGCAGTACTTC. Protein: CASSRDRGKYEQYF.

This clonotype appeared a few times. V is TRBV28 and J is TRBJ1-5, with D hard to call. CDR3 length equals 12 residues. Germline V gene data show CDR1 as MDHEN and CDR2 as SYDVKM. Trimming left V 6 bases short and J 6 bases short, with 9 bases between. CDR3 amino acids: CASSLRPQPQHF. The CDR3 nucleotides read TGTGCCAGCAGCCTCAGGCCTCAGCCCCAGCATTTT. The full variable domain, its missing parts supplied by reference TRBV28 and TRBJ1-5, is DVKVTQSSRYLVKRTGEKVFLECVQDMDHENMFWYRQDPGLGLRLIYFSYDVKMKEKGDIPEGYSVSREKKERFSLILESASTNQTSMYLCASSLRPQPQHFGDGTRLSIL.

A word on this clonotype: A far larger clone is off by one base, so a read error is likely. The V call is TRBV7-2, the J call TRBJ2-1, with 7 bases that match TRBD2. The J call may be wrong; the DNA end is better matched by TRBJ2-5. Germline V gene lookup returns CDR1 SGHTA and CDR2 FQGNSA. The CDR3 loop spans 15 amino acids. The CDR3 DNA reads TGTGCCAGCAGCTTAGAGGCCTGGGGAGGGGAGACCCAGTACTTC. Translation: CASSLEAWGGETQYF.

A few counts support this clonotype. The chain combines TRBV7-9 with TRBJ1-6, with TRBD1 identical over 8 bases. The length of the CDR3 is 14 residues. CDR1 and CDR2 (germline): SEHNR, FQNEAQ (reference sequence). V shed 6 bases, J shed 7 bases, and the junction held 5 bases outside the gene matches. In DNA, the CDR3 is TGTGCCAGCAGAGGACAGGGAGGCAATTCACCCCTCCACTTT. Amino acids: CASRGQGGNSPLHF. The full variable domain, in which reference TRBV7-9 and TRBJ1-6 provide the parts outside the CDR3, is DTGVSQNPRHKITKRGQNVTFRCDPISEHNRLYWYRQTLGQGPEFLTYFQNEAQLEKSRLLSDRFSAERPKGSFSTLEIQRTEQGDSAMYLCASRGQGGNSPLHFGNGTRLTVT.

This clonotype was counted between two and nine times. The chain carries TRBV19 and TRBJ1-2; a possible D gene is TRBD1 (5 bases). The germline CDR1 and CDR2 sequences are LNHDA and SQIVND (reference sequence). The CDR3 sequence is 15 residues long. V lost 7 bases, J lost 0 bases, and 15 bases lay in between. The CDR3 region is CASKVYQGANYGYTF. The CDR3 bases are TGTGCCAGTAAGGTTTATCAGGGAGCTAACTATGGCTACACCTTC.

This clonotype was observed many times. The rearrangement joins TRBV6-1 to TRBJ1-6; D gene unclear. Trimming left V 5 bases short and J 6 bases short, with 5 bases between. The CDR3 contains 12 residues. Germline CDR1 is MNHNS and CDR2 is SASEGT. Here the CDR3 DNA reads TGTGCCAGCAGTACAACTAATTCACCCCTCCACTTT. Its protein is CASSTTNSPLHF.

Only a few counts were recorded for this clonotype. The chain links TRBV20-1 to TRBJ2-3; 10 bases match TRBD2. CDR3 size: 15 residues. CDR1 is DFQATT and CDR2 is SNEGSKA in the germline V gene (reference sequence). V trimming: 2 bases; J trimming: 1 base; junction bases outside the gene matches: 3. The CDR3 region is CSARKRGGRTDTQYF. CDR3 nucleotides: TGCAGTGCTAGAAAGCGGGGGGGCCGCACAGATACGCAGTATTTT.

The table lists this clonotype with many counts. J is TRBJ2-7 and V is TRBV3-1; D unresolved. The CDR3 is made up of 14 amino acids. The V end was cut by 7 bases, the J end by 1 base, with 14 bases between. Per germline, CDR1 LGHDT and CDR2 YNNKEL (reference sequence). Here the CDR3 DNA reads TGTGCCAGCACCTCCGCCCAGCGTTCCTACGAGCAGTACTTC. It is translated as CASTSAQRSYEQYF.

This clonotype was counted at least ten times. J is TRBJ1-1 and V is TRBV2, with D possibly matching TRBD1 (5 bases). From germline, CDR1 is SNHLY and CDR2 FYNNEI. V shed 6 bases and J shed 4 bases, with 12 bases lying between them. The CDR3 covers 13 residues. CDR3 bases: TGTGCCAGCAGCTGGGGGGAGGGCACTGAAGCTTTCTTT. It translates to CASSWGEGTEAFF. The full variable domain, completed using reference TRBV2 and TRBJ1-1, is EPEVTQTPSHQVTQMGQEVILRCVPISNHLYFYWYRQILGQKVEFLVSFYNNEISEKSEIFDDQFSVERPDGSNFTLKIRSTKLEDSAMYFCASSWGEGTEAFFGQGTRLTVV.

The chain combines TRBV28 with TRBJ2-2, with D uncertain. Between the trimmed V and J ends, which lost 5 bases and 4 bases, there was a span of 11 bases. Germline lookup yields CDR1 MDHEN and CDR2 SYDVKM. This CDR3 is 14 amino acids long. The CDR3: CASSPLWTTGELFF. The CDR3, as DNA: TGTGCCAGCAGTCCCTTATGGACCACCGGGGAGCTGTTTTTT.

This clonotype was counted only a few times. The V and J genes are TRBV7-7 and TRBJ2-2; no firm D call. Germline CDR1 reads SSHAT; CDR2 reads FNYEAQ (reference sequence). V was pared by 0 bases and J by 4 bases, with 9 bases between. The CDR3 extends over 15 amino acids. CDR3 region: CASSLALSGTGELFF. Here the CDR3 DNA reads TGTGCCAGCAGCTTAGCGCTTTCGGGCACCGGGGAGCTGTTTTTT.

This chain links TRBV19 with TRBJ2-1; D gene uncertain. Germline V gene lookup returns CDR1 LNHDA and CDR2 SQIVND (reference sequence). V was clipped by 7 bases and J by 6 bases, with 10 bases between them. CDR3 length: 12 residues. CDR3 in amino acids: CASMGLRNEQFF. CDR3 nucleotide sequence: TGTGCCAGTATGGGATTACGCAATGAGCAGTTCTTC.

The gene calls are TRBV4-2 and TRBJ1-2; 9 bases line up with TRBD1. In germline, CDR1 is LGHNA, CDR2 YNFKEQ. The CDR3 covers 17 residues. J was trimmed by 7 bases and V by 0 bases; bases with no gene match: 12. CDR3 region: CASSQDVFADRGSGYTF. In DNA form, the CDR3 reads TGTGCCAGCAGCCAAGATGTATTCGCGGACAGGGGCTCTGGCTACACCTTC.

This clonotype has more than one count but fewer than ten. This may be a read error: a much more frequent sequence differs by one nucleotide. V is TRBV28 and J is TRBJ2-7; the match to TRBD1 covers 9 bases. CDR1 is MDHEN and CDR2 is SYDVKM in the germline V gene. The CDR3 is 15 amino acids. The DNA of the CDR3 is TGTGCCAGCAGACCTGGACAGGGGAAGTCCTACGAGCAGCACTTC. Its protein is CASRPGQGKSYEQHF. Full variable domain (outside the CDR3, taken from reference TRBV28 and TRBJ2-7): DVKVTQSSRYLVKRTGEKVFLECVQDMDHENMFWYRQDPGLGLRLIYFSYDVKMKEKGDIPEGYSVSREKKERFSLILESASTNQTSMYLCASRPGQGKSYEQHFGPGTRLTVT.

This clonotype has just a few counts. V gene TRBV5-1 combines with J gene TRBJ2-7, with 13 bases that match TRBD2. CDR3 length: 16 residues. Germline lookup yields CDR1 SGHRS and CDR2 YFSETQ. V shed 4 bases, J shed 4 bases, and the junction held 8 bases outside the gene matches. The CDR3 DNA is TGCGCCAGCAGCCCCGGACTAGCGGGGGCTCAGTACGAGCAGTACTTC. Protein sequence: CASSPGLAGAQYEQYF.

This clonotype has ten or more counts. The chain is built from TRBV30 and TRBJ2-3, with D perhaps being TRBD1 or TRBD2 (5 bases each). The ends were cut back, 0 bases at V and 4 bases at J, with 14 bases in the middle. The CDR3 extends over 15 amino acids. In germline, CDR1 is GTSNPN, CDR2 SVGIG (reference sequence). The DNA for the CDR3 is TGTGCCTGGAGTGTATTTGGGGCGCGGGCAGATACGCAGTATTTT. This gives the protein CAWSVFGARADTQYF.

The rearrangement joins TRBV9 to TRBJ2-5, with 9 bases fitting TRBD2. The germline V gene encodes CDR1 SGDLS and CDR2 YYNGEE. The trim removed 3 bases at V and 4 bases at J, leaving 10 bases unmatched. The length of the CDR3 is 16 residues. CDR3 sequence: CASSAGGLADGETQYF. In DNA form, the CDR3 reads TGTGCCAGCAGCGCAGGGGGACTAGCCGACGGAGAGACCCAGTACTTC.

This chain links TRBV7-9 with TRBJ1-4; D gene uncertain. V was pared by 5 bases and J by 8 bases, with 21 bases between. The CDR3 extends over 16 amino acids. Germline V gene sequence: CDR1 SEHNR, CDR2 FQNEAQ (reference sequence). The CDR3 DNA reads as TGTGCCAGCAGCCCGCGTGAGGATCCCCGTTGGGAAAAACTGTTTTTT. It translates to CASSPREDPRWEKLFF.

The chain is built from TRBV4-2 and TRBJ2-3; 11 nucleotides agree with TRBD2. Germline V gene data show CDR1 as LGHNA and CDR2 as YNFKEQ. This CDR3 has 16 residues. Trimming removed 2 bases from V and 3 bases from J; junction bases left unmatched: 4. For the CDR3, the DNA is TGTGCCAGCAGCCAATCTATAGCGGGGGGGACAGATACGCAGTATTTT. The encoded protein is CASSQSIAGGTDTQYF.

V is TRBV5-8 and J is TRBJ1-6; D is undetermined. The CDR3 is made up of 14 amino acids. The germline V gene has CDR1 SGHTS and CDR2 YDEGEE. V was shortened by 2 bases and J by 10 bases, with 13 bases between the two germline ends. The CDR3 here is CASSFGDGGSPLHF. CDR3 DNA: TGTGCCAGCAGCTTTGGAGACGGAGGATCACCCCTCCACTTT.

Ten or more counts support this clonotype. The chain joins TRBV5-1 to TRBJ1-5; D unclear. This CDR3 has 14 amino acids. V lost 0 bases to trimming and J lost 6 bases, with 10 bases between them. The germline CDR1 and CDR2 sequences are SGHRS and YFSETQ. DNA for the CDR3: TGCGCCAGCAGCTTGGGTCCGGTCGGTCAGCCCCAGCATTTT. This sequence encodes CASSLGPVGQPQHF.

This clonotype has only one observation. Given a much more abundant clone one base away, this may be a read error. This chain joins TRBV7-9 and TRBJ2-1, with 9 bases aligning to TRBD2. Germline V gene lookup returns CDR1 SEHNR and CDR2 FQNEAQ (reference sequence). This CDR3 region has 16 residues. CDR3 region: CASSPGIAGADNGQFF. The CDR3 nucleotides are TGTGCCAGCAGCCCCGGTATAGCGGGGGCCGACAATGGGCAGTTCTTC.

This clonotype has more than one count but fewer than ten. A much larger clone differs from this one at a single base, so this may be a read error. The chain has TRBV5-1 and TRBJ2-3; weak D call: TRBD1 (6 bases). The DNA end is a closer match to TRBJ1-5, so the J assignment may be wrong. The CDR3 covers 13 residues. In germline, CDR1 is SGHRS, CDR2 YFSETQ. CDR3 in DNA: TGCGCCAGCAGCACGGTGGGGGCAGATACGCAGCATTTT. It yields the protein CASSTVGADTQHF.

This clonotype has a count of ten or more. The V call is TRBV5-1, the J call TRBJ2-7, with D perhaps matching TRBD1 (7 bases). Deletions cut 4 bases from V and 0 bases from J, with 14 bases between. Looked up from germline, CDR1 is SGHRS and CDR2 is YFSETQ. The CDR3 runs 15 residues. CDR3 sequence (DNA): TGCGCCAGCAGCGGGGGGACAGCAAACTCCTACGAGCAGTACTTC. It encodes CASSGGTANSYEQYF. Filled out from reference TRBV5-1 and TRBJ2-7, the complete variable domain reads KAGVTQTPRYLIKTRGQQVTLSCSPISGHRSVSWYQQTPGQGLQFLFEYFSETQRNKGNFPGRFSGRQFSNSRSEMNVSTLELGDSALYLCASSGGTANSYEQYFGPGTRLTVT.